At least ten counts were recorded for the clone carrying this T cell receptor beta chain. Germline values: CDR1 SGHTA, CDR2 FQGNSA. CDR3 length: 15 residues. V trimming: 5 bases; J trimming: 2 bases; junction bases outside the gene matches: 4. With duration under 3 months, ophthalmopathy was active: Clinical Activity Score at least 3, NOSPECS at least 4. This specimen comes from a study of T cells in Graves' hyperthyroidism and ophthalmopathy. The source material, RNA transcripts, was used to amplify TCR beta CDR3 regions. Initially, a first-round RT-PCR of the TCR CDR3 employed the HTBI primer set. One entry per CDR3 protein, called by TCRdb with MiXCR from the multiplex PCR reads. This table holds hundreds of thousands of distinct CDR3 sequences, about a sixth found once.

The source of this sequence is a woman aged 60-75 years with Graves' ophthalmopathy. The sample comprised blood. V and J are TRBV7-2 and TRBJ2-1, with 9 nucleotides matching TRBD1. CDR3 sequence reads: CASSPRTGAYNEQFF. As DNA, the CDR3 is TGTGCCAGCAGCCCTCGGACAGGGGCCTACAATGAGCAGTTCTTC.